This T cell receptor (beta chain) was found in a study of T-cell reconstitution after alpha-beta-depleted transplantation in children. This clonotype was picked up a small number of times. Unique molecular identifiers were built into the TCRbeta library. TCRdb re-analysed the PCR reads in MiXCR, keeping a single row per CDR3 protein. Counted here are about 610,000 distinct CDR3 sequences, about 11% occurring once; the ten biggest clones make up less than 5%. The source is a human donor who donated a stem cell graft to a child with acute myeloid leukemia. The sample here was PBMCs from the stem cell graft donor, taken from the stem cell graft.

The CDR3 nucleotides are TGCAGTGCCCCGCCTGCGGGCAGCTTAAACATTCAGTACTTC. It codes for CSAPPAGSLNIQYF. The chain employs TRBV20-1 and TRBJ2-4, with D possibly being TRBD2 (5 bases). Germline V gene sequence: CDR1 DFQATT, CDR2 SNEGSKA (reference sequence). Deletions cut 6 bases from V and 6 bases from J, with 18 bases between. This CDR3 contains 14 residues.